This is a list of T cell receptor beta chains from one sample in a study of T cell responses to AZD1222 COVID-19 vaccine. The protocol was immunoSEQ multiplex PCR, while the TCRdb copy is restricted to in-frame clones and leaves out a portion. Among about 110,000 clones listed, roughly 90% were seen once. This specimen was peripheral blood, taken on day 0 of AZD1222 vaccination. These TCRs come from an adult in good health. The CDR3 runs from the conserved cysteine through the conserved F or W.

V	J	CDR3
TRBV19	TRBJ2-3	CASSPISGTGIDTQYF
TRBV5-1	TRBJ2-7	CASSLDPRSREQYF
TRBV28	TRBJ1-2	CASSGPVNYGYTF
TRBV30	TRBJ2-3	CAWARLAGVGNTQYF
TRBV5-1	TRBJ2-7	CASSLGTSGNPTYEQYF
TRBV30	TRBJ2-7	CAWSRKWTGGQGEQYF
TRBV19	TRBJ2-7	CASSTLSRTRGYEQYF
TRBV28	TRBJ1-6	CASSLNSPLHF
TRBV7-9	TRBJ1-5	CASSSVGGAGGNQPQHF
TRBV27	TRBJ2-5	CASSFRGLAGGTRETQYF
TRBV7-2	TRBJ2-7	CASSPWTGPSYEQYF
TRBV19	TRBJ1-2	CASRPGQYNYGYTF
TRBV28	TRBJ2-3	CASRRETGGTDTQYF
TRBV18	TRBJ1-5	CASSRGASGNQPQHF
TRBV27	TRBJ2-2	CASSLIPGQGTGELFF
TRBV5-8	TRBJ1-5	CASSLDGRTAAQHF
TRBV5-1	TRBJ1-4	CASSLVPGSNEKLFF
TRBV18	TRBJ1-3	CASSPPPVLSGNTIYF
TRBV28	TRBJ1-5	CASSSSTGRAHQPQHF
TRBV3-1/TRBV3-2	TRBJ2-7	CASSQEPRAYEQYF
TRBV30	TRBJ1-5	CAWRVSGVNQPQHF
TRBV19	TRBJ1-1	CASRVTGGNTEAFF
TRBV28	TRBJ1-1	CASSLPGLGSEAFF
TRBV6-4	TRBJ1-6	CASSQDRAGNSPLHF
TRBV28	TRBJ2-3	CASKPGAFTDTQYF
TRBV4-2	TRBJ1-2	CASSQATGTPVYGYTF
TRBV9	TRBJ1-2	CASSIDRDGYTF
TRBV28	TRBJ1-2	CASLGGDYGYTF
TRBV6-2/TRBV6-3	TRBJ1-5	CASSYDRGGRQPQHF
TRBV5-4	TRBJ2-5	CASRMTGAGKETQYF
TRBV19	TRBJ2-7	CASSMRTAKRGEQYF
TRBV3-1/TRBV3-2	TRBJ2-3	CASSQLAGSDTQYF
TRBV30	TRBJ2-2	CAWSAGDTGELFF
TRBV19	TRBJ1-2	CVTEGTGTNYGYTF
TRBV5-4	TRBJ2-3	CASSLSGSSTDTQYF
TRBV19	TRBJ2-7	CATCPESSSYEQYF
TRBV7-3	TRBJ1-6	CASSDRGNSPLHF
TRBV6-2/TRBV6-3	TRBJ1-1	CASNPDWGTEAFF
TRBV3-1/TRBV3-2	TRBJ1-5	CASSQATGGAQPQHF
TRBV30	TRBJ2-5	CASRLGGTQYF
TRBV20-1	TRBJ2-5	CSASPGTQYF
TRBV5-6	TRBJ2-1	CASSPLSDSYNEQFF
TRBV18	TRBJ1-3	CASSPLDSGAGNTIYF
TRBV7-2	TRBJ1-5	CASSRTREDPQHF
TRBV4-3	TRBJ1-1	CASSRTAGGTEAFF
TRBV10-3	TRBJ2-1	CAISKSGTRDNEQFF
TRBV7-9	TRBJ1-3	CASSPGDSPGNTIYF
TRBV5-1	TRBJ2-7	CASSPTGNYEQYF
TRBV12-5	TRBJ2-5	CASGLTQTGLAFQETQYF
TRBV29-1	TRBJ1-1	CSGRDLRNTEAFF
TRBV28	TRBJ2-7	CASTGGGTGTYEQYF
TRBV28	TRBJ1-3	CASSRGQGRNTIYF
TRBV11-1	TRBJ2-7	CASSLGLLSYEQYF
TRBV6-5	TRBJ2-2	CASRPGRRGTGELFF
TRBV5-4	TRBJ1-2	CASSLDSGVGYTF
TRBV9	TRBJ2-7	CASSVEDLRHEQYF
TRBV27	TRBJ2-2	CASSRNRGQTTGELFF
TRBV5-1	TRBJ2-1	CASSLGLADLEQFF
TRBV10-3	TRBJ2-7	CAISEGKAGGYEQYF
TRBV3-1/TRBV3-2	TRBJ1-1	CASSQSSRNTEAFF